This TCR beta chain was found in a study of blood T cell repertoires in COVID-19. Study in general: There were acute and convalescent COVID-19 samples, and they came from the United States, Italy and Spain. T cells, B-cell-depleted T cells, or PBMCs supplied cDNA or gDNA.

The assay was immunoSEQ multiplex PCR, and TCRdb's table has in-frame clones only and misses some. The sample includes 300,000 to 400,000 clones, roughly nine tenths of them seen just once. With V trimmed by 5 bases and J by 1 base, 8 bases remained unmatched. CDR1 and CDR2 from the germline V gene are LNHDA and SQIVND (reference sequence). The CDR3 runs to 16 residues. The source material was peripheral blood. This TCR was sampled from a woman in her twenties or thirties with COVID-19, enrolled during active disease. The genes are TRBV19 and TRBJ1-1; 9 bases fit TRBD1. CDR3 protein: CASSSGQGRRNTEAFF. Written as DNA, the CDR3 is TGTGCCAGTAGTTCGGGACAGGGCCGGAGGAACACTGAAGCTTTCTTT.